The 15 T cell receptor beta chains below were found in one sample sequenced in a study of post-analysis software for immune sequencing data. Study findings and constraints: There were five TRBV segments more frequent in patients than controls, and TRBV5-6, TRBV5-1 and TRBV20-1 were among them.

The TCR beta cDNA libraries contained unique molecular identifiers. TCRdb re-called the PCR reads through MiXCR, storing one row per CDR3 protein. The sample holds fewer than 550,000 distinct CDR3 sequences; around a third are singletons and the top ten take 4.5% to 7.5%. Antigen specificity for these receptors is unknown. The sample taken for sequencing was blood. The source is a girl between 2 and 17 years old with multiple sclerosis.

The chain employs TRBV15 and TRBJ1-4; 7 nucleotides agree with TRBD1. The ends lost 5 bases at V and 7 bases at J; junction bases unmatched: 10. Per germline, CDR1 LNHNV and CDR2 YYDKDF (reference sequence). This CDR3 spans 15 amino acids. CDR3 region: CATSRDGEGAEKLFF. The CDR3 coding sequence is TGTGCCACCAGCCGCGACGGGGAGGGGGCTGAAAAACTGTTTTTT.

This chain connects TRBV7-2 to TRBJ2-7, with D possibly matching TRBD2 (6 bases). V lost 5 bases, J lost 7 bases, and 15 bases lay in between. This CDR3 is 13 amino acids long. Per germline, CDR1 SGHTA and CDR2 FQGNSA. The CDR3 reads CASSPRRASEQYF. As DNA, the CDR3 is TGTGCCAGCAGCCCAAGGAGGGCGAGTGAGCAGTACTTC.

This clonotype turned up a few times. This chain links TRBV20-1 with TRBJ2-3; 13 bases agree with TRBD2. This CDR3 region has 15 residues. The ends lost 3 bases at V and 1 base at J; junction bases unmatched: 1. Germline CDR1 is DFQATT and CDR2 is SNEGSKA (reference sequence). CDR3 nucleotides: TGCAGTGCTAGTACTAGCGGGGGGGGCACAGATACGCAGTATTTT. Its translation is CSASTSGGGTDTQYF.

The chain employs TRBV12-3 or TRBV12-4 and TRBJ2-1; 9 nucleotides match TRBD1. The CDR3 sequence is 13 residues long. The V and J ends lost 10 bases and 4 bases, in that order; junction bases with no gene match: 5. CDR3 coding DNA: TGTGCCACCCTGGGACAGGGATACAATGAGCAGTTCTTC. The encoded protein is CATLGQGYNEQFF.

This clonotype was counted only a few times. This sequence joins TRBV5-1 and TRBJ2-7; no firm D call. With 4 bases removed from V and 2 bases from J, the gap between germline ends came to 13 bases. CDR1 and CDR2 from the germline V gene are SGHRS and YFSETQ. The CDR3 loop spans 14 amino acids. CDR3 sequence (DNA): TGCGCCAGCAGCACAGACACGGCAACCTACGAGCAGTACTTC. It codes for CASSTDTATYEQYF.

The gene calls are TRBV6-1 and TRBJ1-5, with D possibly being TRBD1 (5 bases). The CDR3 has 14 residues. Trimming shortened V by 3 bases and J by 4 bases, and 10 bases separated the two germline ends. Germline lookup yields CDR1 MNHNS and CDR2 SASEGT. CDR3: CASSDRGKNQPQHF. For the CDR3, the DNA is TGTGCCAGCAGTGATCGGGGCAAAAATCAGCCCCAGCATTTT.

This clonotype was recorded a few times. This chain connects TRBV6-2 or TRBV6-3 to TRBJ1-5, with a possible D match to TRBD1 (6 bases). The germline CDR1 and CDR2 sequences are MNHEY and SVGEGT. Trimming took 3 bases from V and 5 from J, leaving 8 bases between them. The length of the CDR3 is 13 residues. CDR3 sequence (DNA): TGTGCCAGCAGTTATGGGGGGCATCAGCCCCAGCATTTT. It yields the protein CASSYGGHQPQHF.

This clonotype has more than one count but fewer than ten. The V and J genes are TRBV12-5 and TRBJ2-3; 10 bases are shared with TRBD1. V shed 4 bases and J 2 bases; nucleotides not matched to a gene: 3. Germline-derived CDR1 and CDR2 are LGHNT and FRNRAP. The CDR3 spans 15 residues. DNA of the CDR3: TGTGCTAGTGGTTCGGGACAGGGGAACACAGATACGCAGTATTTT. This gives the protein CASGSGQGNTDTQYF.

The rearrangement links TRBV5-4 to TRBJ2-1; D ambiguous. The CDR3 extends over 13 amino acids. The germline gives CDR1 SGHNT, CDR2 YYREEE (reference sequence). V dropped 3 bases and J dropped 8 bases, with 12 bases sitting between them. Here the CDR3 DNA reads TGTGCCAGCAGCTCCGCCATATCGGATGAGCAGTTCTTC. Its translation is CASSSAISDEQFF. Full variable domain (remainder filled in from reference TRBV5-4 and TRBJ2-1): ETGVTQSPTHLIKTRGQQVTLRCSSQSGHNTVSWYQQALGQGPQFIFQYYREEENGRGNFPPRFSGLQFPNYSSELNVNALELDDSALYLCASSSAISDEQFFGPGTRLTVL.

This clonotype has more than one count but fewer than ten. This rearrangement joins TRBV5-1 to TRBJ2-5; D is undetermined. In germline, CDR1 is SGHRS, CDR2 YFSETQ. Between the trimmed V and J ends, which lost 1 base and 1 base, there was a span of 5 bases. The CDR3 contains 13 residues. CDR3 sequence (DNA): TGCGCCAGCAGCTTGAATCCCCAAGAGACCCAGTACTTC. Translating gives CASSLNPQETQYF.

CDR3 DNA sequence: TGTGCCAGCAAGCCACTCGGGACAGCGAACACTGAAGCTTTCTTT. Amino acid sequence: CASKPLGTANTEAFF. V usage is TRBV12-3 or TRBV12-4 and J usage is TRBJ1-1; 7 bases agree with TRBD1. The CDR3 is 15 residues long. The V segment lost 7 bases and the J segment 1 base; nucleotides outside the gene matches: 9.

The V and J genes are TRBV5-5 and TRBJ2-1; a weak D match, TRBD2 (5 bases). This CDR3 is built from 15 residues. V lost 4 bases and J lost 4, with 15 bases in between. Germline-derived CDR1 and CDR2 are SGHKS and YYEKEE (reference sequence). The CDR3 spells CASSPGWTEYNEQFF. The CDR3 DNA is TGTGCCAGCAGCCCGGGATGGACTGAATACAATGAGCAGTTCTTC.

This clonotype was seen only a few times. The chain recombines TRBV3-1 with TRBJ2-3; the match to TRBD1 covers 7 bases. Germline V gene data show CDR1 as LGHDT and CDR2 as YNNKEL (reference sequence). The CDR3 has 13 residues. Trimming cost V 0 bases and J 8 bases; bases outside gene matches: 2. The CDR3 DNA reads as TGTGCCAGCAGCCAAGATCGGGACAGTACGCAGTATTTT. This sequence encodes CASSQDRDSTQYF.

The chain combines TRBV5-1 with TRBJ2-3; tentative D call: TRBD1 (7 bases). The germline V and J ends were trimmed by 0 bases and 3 bases, with 14 bases remaining between them. The germline V gene encodes CDR1 SGHRS and CDR2 YFSETQ. This CDR3 contains 16 residues. The CDR3 protein is CASSLAQGGSTDTQYF. The CDR3 region has the DNA TGCGCCAGCAGCTTGGCGCAGGGGGGATCGACAGATACGCAGTATTTT.

The rearrangement uses TRBV6-5 and TRBJ2-5; 8 bases match TRBD2. The DNA end favors TRBJ2-7, so the J call may be wrong. The CDR3 loop spans 14 amino acids. Germline V gives CDR1 MNHEY, CDR2 SVGAGI. The CDR3 DNA reads TGTGCCAGCAGCCGGGAAGCGGGAGACTACGAGCAGTACTTC. It codes for CASSREAGDYEQYF.